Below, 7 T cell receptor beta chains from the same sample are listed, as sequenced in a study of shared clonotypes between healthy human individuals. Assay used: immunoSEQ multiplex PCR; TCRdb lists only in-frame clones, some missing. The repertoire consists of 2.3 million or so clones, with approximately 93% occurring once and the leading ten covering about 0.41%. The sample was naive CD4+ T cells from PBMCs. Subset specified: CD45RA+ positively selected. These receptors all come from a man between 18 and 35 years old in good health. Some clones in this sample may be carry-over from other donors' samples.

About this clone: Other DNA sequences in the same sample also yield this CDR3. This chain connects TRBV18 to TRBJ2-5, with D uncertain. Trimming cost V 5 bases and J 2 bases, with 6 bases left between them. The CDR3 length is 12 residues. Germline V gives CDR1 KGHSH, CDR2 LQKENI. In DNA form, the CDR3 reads TGTGCCAGCTCATCAGCACAAGAGACCCAGTACTTC. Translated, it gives CASSSAQETQYF.

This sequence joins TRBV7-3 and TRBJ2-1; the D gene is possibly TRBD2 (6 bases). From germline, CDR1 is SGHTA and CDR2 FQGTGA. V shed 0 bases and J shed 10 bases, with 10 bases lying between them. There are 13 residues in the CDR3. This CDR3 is CASSLTPLAEQFF. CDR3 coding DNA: TGTGCCAGCAGCTTAACGCCCCTAGCGGAGCAGTTCTTC. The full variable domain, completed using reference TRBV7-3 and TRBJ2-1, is GAGVSQTPSNKVTEKGKYVELRCDPISGHTALYWYRQSLGQGPEFLIYFQGTGAADDSGLPNDRFFAVRPEGSVSTLKIQRTERGDSAVYLCASSLTPLAEQFFGPGTRLTVL.

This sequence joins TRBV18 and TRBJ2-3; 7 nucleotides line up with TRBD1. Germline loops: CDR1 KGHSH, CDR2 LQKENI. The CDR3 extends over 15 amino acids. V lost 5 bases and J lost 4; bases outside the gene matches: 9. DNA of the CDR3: TGTGCCAGCTCATCCCCGAACAGGGGTGCAGATACGCAGTATTTT. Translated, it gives CASSSPNRGADTQYF.

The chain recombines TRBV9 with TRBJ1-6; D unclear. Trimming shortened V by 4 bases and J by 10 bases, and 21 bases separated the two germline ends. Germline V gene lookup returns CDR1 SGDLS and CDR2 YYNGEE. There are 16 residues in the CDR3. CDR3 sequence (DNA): TGTGCCAGCAGCTCCTTGGGAGGAAATCAATTCTCACCCCTCCACTTT. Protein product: CASSSLGGNQFSPLHF.

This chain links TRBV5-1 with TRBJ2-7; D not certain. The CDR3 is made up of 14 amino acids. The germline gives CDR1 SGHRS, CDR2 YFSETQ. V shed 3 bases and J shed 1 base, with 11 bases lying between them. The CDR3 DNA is TGCGCCAGCAGCTCGTACCCGGCGTCCTACGAGCAGTACTTC. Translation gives CASSSYPASYEQYF.

This chain's CDR3 is CASGRLAGPYEQYF. The CDR3 DNA is TGTGCCAGCGGGAGACTAGCGGGACCCTACGAGCAGTACTTC. This chain links TRBV28 with TRBJ2-7; 11 positions match TRBD2. The germline CDR1 and CDR2 sequences are MDHEN and SYDVKM. The CDR3 spans 14 residues. With V trimmed by 8 bases and J by 2 bases, 5 bases remained unmatched. The full variable domain, in which reference TRBV28 and TRBJ2-7 provide the parts outside the CDR3, is DVKVTQSSRYLVKRTGEKVFLECVQDMDHENMFWYRQDPGLGLRLIYFSYDVKMKEKGDIPEGYSVSREKKERFSLILESASTNQTSMYLCASGRLAGPYEQYFGPGTRLTVT.

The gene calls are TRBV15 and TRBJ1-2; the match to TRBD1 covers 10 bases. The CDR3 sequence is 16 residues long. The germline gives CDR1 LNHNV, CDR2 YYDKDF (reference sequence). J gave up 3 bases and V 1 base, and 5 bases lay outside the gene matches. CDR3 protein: CATSRGRTGGDYGYTF. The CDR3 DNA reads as TGTGCCACCAGCAGAGGAAGGACAGGGGGGGACTATGGCTACACCTTC.